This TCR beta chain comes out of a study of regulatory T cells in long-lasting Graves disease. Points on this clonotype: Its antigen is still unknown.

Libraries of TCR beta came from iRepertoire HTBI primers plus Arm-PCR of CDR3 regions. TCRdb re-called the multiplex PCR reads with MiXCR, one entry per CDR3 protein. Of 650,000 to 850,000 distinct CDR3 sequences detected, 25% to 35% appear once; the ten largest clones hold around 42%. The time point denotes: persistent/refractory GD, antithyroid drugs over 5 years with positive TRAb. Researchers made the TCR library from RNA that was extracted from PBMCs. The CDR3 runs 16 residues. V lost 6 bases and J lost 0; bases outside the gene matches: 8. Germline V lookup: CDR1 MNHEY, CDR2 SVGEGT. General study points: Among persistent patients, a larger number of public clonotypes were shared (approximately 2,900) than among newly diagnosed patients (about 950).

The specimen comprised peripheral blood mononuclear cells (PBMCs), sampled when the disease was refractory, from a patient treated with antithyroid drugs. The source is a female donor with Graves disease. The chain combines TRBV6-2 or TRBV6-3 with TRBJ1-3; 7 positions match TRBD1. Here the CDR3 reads CASRQDNRGSGNTIYF. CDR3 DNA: TGTGCCAGCAGGCAAGACAACAGGGGCTCTGGAAACACCATATATTTT.